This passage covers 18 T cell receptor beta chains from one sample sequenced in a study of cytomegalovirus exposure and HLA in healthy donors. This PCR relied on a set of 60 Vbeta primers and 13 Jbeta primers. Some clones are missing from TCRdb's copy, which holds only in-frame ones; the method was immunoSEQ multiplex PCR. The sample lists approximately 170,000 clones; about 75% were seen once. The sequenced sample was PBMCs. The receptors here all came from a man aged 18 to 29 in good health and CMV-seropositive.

CDR3 sequence reads: CASSPGGANQPQHF. The DNA of the CDR3 is TGTGCCAGCAGCCCCGGGGGGGCTAATCAGCCCCAGCATTTT. The chain uses TRBV6-4 and TRBJ1-5; the D gene is possibly TRBD1 (6 bases). V dropped 6 bases and J dropped 4 bases, with 13 bases sitting between them. The germline V gene encodes CDR1 MRHNA and CDR2 SNTAGT. This CDR3 has 14 residues.

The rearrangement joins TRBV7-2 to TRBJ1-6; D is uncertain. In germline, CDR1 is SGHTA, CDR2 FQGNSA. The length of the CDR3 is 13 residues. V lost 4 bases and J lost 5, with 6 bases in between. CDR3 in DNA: TGTGCCAGCAGCTCGCGGGATAATTCACCCCTCCACTTT. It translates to CASSSRDNSPLHF. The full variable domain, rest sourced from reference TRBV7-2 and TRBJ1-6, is GAGVSQSPSNKVTEKGKDVELRCDPISGHTALYWYRQSLGQGLEFLIYFQGNSAPDKSGLPSDRFSAERTGGSVSTLTIQRTQQEDSAVYLCASSSRDNSPLHFGNGTRLTVT.

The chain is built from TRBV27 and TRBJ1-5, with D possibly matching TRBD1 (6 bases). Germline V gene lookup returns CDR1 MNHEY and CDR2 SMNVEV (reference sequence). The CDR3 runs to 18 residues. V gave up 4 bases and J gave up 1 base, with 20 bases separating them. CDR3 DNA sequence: TGTGCCAGCAGTTCCCGAACCCAAGGGGGTAGGAGCAATCAGCCCCAGCATTTT. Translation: CASSSRTQGGRSNQPQHF.

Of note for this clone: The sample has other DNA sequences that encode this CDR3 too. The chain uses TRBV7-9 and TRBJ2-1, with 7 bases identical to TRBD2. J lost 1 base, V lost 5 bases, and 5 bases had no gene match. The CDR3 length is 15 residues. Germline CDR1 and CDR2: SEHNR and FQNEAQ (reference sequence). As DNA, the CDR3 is TGTGCCAGCAGCCCTAGCGGCGGATCCTACAATGAGCAGTTCTTC. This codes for CASSPSGGSYNEQFF. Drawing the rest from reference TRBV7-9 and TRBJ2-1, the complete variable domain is DTGVSQNPRHKITKRGQNVTFRCDPISEHNRLYWYRQTLGQGPEFLTYFQNEAQLEKSRLLSDRFSAERPKGSFSTLEIQRTEQGDSAMYLCASSPSGGSYNEQFFGPGTRLTVL.

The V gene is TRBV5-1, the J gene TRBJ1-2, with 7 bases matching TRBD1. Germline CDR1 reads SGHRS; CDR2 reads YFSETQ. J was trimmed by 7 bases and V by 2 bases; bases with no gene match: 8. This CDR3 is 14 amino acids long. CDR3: CASSFGQATGGYTF. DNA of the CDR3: TGCGCCAGCAGCTTCGGACAGGCTACGGGTGGCTACACCTTC.

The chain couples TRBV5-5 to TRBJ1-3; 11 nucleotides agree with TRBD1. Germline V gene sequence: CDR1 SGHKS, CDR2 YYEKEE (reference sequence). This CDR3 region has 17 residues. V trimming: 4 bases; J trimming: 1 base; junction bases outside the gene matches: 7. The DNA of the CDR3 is TGTGCCAGCAGCCCTCAGGACAGGGGGCTTTCTGGAAACACCATATATTTT. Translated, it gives CASSPQDRGLSGNTIYF.

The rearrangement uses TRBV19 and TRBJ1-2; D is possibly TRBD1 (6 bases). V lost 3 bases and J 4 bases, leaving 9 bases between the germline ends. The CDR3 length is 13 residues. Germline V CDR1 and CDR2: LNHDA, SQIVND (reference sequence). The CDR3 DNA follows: TGTGCCAGTAGTATTACAGGGATCTATGGCTACACCTTC. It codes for CASSITGIYGYTF.

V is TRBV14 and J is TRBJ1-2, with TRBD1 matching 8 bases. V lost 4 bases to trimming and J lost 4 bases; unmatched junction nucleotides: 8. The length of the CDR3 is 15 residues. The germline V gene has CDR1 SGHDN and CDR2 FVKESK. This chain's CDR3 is CASSRRAGGVYGYTF. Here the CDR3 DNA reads TGTGCCAGCAGCCGCCGGGCAGGGGGCGTCTATGGCTACACCTTC.

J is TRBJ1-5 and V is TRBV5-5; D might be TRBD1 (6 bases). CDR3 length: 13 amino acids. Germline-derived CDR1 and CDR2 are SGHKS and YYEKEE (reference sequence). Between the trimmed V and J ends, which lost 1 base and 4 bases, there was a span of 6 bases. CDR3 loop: CASSLTGNQPQHF. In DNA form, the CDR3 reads TGTGCCAGCAGCTTGACAGGGAATCAGCCCCAGCATTTT.

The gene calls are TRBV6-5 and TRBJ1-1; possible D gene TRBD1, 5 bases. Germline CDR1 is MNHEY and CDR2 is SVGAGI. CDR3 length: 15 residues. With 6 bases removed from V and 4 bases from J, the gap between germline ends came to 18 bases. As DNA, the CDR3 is TGTGCCAGCAGCCCACAGGAGGGCTGGGTCACTGAAGCTTTCTTT. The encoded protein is CASSPQEGWVTEAFF.

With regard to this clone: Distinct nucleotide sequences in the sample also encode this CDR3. The CDR3 DNA is TGTGCCAGCAGCTTGGGGAGGGGCGGATCATCTGAAGCTTTCTTT. Protein sequence: CASSLGRGGSSEAFF. The V and J genes are TRBV5-4 and TRBJ1-1; a weak D match, TRBD1 (5 bases). The CDR3 loop spans 15 amino acids. Germline-derived CDR1 and CDR2 are SGHNT and YYREEE (reference sequence). Trimming took 0 bases from V and 6 from J, leaving 15 bases between them.

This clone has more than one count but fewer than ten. CDR3 in DNA: TGTGCCAGCAGCTTAGGGCGGACACCGCGACAGGAAAAACTGTTTTTT. Translating it yields CASSLGRTPRQEKLFF. The chain recombines TRBV7-8 with TRBJ1-4; weak D call: TRBD1 (5 bases). The V end was cut by 1 base, the J end by 8 bases, with 17 bases between. The CDR3 extends over 16 amino acids. Per the germline V gene, CDR1 is SGHVS and CDR2 is FQNEAQ. Together with reference TRBV7-8 and TRBJ1-4, the CDR3 gives the full variable domain: GAGVSQSPRYKVAKRGQDVALRCDPISGHVSLFWYQQALGQGPEFLTYFQNEAQLDKSGLPSDRFFAERPEGSVSTLKIQRTQQEDSAVYLCASSLGRTPRQEKLFFGSGTQLSVL.

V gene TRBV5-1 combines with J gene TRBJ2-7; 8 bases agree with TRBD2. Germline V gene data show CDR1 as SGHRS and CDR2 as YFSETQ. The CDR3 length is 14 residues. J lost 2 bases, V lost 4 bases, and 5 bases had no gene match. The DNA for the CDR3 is TGCGCCAGCAGCGCAGGTAGCGGGACCTACGAGCAGTACGTC. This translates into CASSAGSGTYEQYV.

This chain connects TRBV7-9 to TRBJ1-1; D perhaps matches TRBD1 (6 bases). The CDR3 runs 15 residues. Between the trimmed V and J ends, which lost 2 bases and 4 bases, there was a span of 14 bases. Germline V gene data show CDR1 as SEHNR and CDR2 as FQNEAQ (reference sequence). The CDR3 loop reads CASSLKGGGLTEAFF. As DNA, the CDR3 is TGTGCCAGCAGCTTAAAAGGGGGGGGGCTCACTGAAGCTTTCTTT.

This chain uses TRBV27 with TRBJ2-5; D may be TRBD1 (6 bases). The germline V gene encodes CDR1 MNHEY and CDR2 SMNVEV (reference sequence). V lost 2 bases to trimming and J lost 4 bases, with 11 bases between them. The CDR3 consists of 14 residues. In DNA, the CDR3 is TGTGCCAGCAGTTTAGGGGGCGAGGCAGAGACCCAGTACTTC. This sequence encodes CASSLGGEAETQYF.

This chain's CDR3 is CASSSPGQGATDTQYF. In nucleotides, the CDR3 is TGCGCCAGCAGCTCACCGGGACAGGGGGCAACAGATACGCAGTATTTT. The gene calls are TRBV5-1 and TRBJ2-3, with TRBD1 matching over 12 bases. CDR1 SGHRS and CDR2 YFSETQ come from the germline V gene. After removal of 3 bases from V and 3 bases from J, the junction contained 5 bases not matched to a gene. The CDR3 covers 16 residues.

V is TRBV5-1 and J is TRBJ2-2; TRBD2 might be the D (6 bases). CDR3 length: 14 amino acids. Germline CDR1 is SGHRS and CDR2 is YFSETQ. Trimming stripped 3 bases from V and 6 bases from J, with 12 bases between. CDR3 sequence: CASSSGSSPGELFF. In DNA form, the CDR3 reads TGCGCCAGCAGCTCCGGGAGCTCCCCCGGGGAGCTGTTTTTT.

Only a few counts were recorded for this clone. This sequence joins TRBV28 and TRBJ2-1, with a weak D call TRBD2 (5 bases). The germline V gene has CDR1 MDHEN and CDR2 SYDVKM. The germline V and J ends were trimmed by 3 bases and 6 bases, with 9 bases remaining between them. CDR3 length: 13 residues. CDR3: CASSFPGSNEQFF. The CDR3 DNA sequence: TGTGCCAGCAGTTTCCCGGGGTCCAATGAGCAGTTCTTC.